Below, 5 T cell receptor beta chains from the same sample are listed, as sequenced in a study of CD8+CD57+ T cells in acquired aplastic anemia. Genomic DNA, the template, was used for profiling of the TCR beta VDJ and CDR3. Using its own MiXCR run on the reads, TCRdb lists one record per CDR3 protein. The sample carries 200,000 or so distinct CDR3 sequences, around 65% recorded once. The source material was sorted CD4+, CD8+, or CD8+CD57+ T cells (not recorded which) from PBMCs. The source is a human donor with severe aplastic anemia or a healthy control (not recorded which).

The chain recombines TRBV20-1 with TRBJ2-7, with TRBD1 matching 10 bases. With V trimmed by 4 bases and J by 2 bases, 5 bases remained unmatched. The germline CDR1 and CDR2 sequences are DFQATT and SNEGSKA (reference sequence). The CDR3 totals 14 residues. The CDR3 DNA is TGCAGTGCTACCCCGGGACAGGGGACCTACGAGCAGTACTTC. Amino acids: CSATPGQGTYEQYF.

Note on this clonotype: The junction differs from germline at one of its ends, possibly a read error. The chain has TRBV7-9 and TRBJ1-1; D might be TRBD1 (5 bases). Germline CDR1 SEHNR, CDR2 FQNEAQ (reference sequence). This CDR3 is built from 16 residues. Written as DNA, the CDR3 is TGCGCCAGCAGGGATATTCGAGGGGCTTTGAACACTGAAGCTTTCTTT. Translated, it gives CASRDIRGALNTEAFF.

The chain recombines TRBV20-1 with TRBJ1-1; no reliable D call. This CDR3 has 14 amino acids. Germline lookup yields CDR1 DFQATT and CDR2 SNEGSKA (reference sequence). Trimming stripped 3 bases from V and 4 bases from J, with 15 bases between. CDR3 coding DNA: TGCAGTGCTAGTTCTAATTCGGTATTCACTGAAGCTTTCTTT. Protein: CSASSNSVFTEAFF.

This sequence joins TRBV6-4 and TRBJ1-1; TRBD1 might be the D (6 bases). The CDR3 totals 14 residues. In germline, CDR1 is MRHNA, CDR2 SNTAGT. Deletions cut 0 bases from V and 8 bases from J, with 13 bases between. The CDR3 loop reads CASSDSIGQSEAFF. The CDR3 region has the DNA TGTGCCAGCAGTGACTCGATCGGACAGAGCGAAGCTTTCTTT.

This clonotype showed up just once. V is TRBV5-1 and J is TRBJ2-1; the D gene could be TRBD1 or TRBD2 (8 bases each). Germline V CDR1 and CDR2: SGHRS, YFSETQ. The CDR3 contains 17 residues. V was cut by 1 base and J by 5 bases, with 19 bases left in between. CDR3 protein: CASSLQGAGGLDNEQFF. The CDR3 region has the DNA TGCGCCAGCAGCTTGCAGGGGGCGGGGGGATTAGACAATGAGCAGTTCTTC.